This TCR beta chain was observed in a study of metastatic and nonmetastatic thyroid tumors. Overall study context: Repertoire data that came from the blood and tumor or nodule tissue of malignant and benign thyroid patients were compared.

This clone has ten or more counts. Its specificity is not known. This CDR3 region has 14 residues. V was trimmed by 5 bases and J by 7 bases, leaving 18 bases between them. The germline V gene has CDR1 SGHRS and CDR2 YFSETQ. Prior to thyroid surgery, none of the patients had received any treatment. Points from the study as a whole: When malignant thyroid tumors were compared with benign nodules, TCR beta diversity was reportedly significantly higher in the malignant tumors. This held in both blood and tumor samples.

TCRdb re-called clones from the PCR reads using MiXCR. The table has approximately 58,000 clones, roughly 22% seen once. The genes are TRBV5-1 and TRBJ1-1; D unclear. The material sequenced was blood. The TCR was taken from a female donor with papillary thyroid cancer or a benign thyroid nodule (not recorded which). Some clones in this sample may be carry-over from other donors' samples. CDR3 residues: CASSSGYFGFEAFF. The CDR3 nucleotides read TGCGCCAGCAGTTCCGGGTACTTTGGCTTTGAAGCTTTCTTT. The full variable domain, with the rest looked up from reference TRBV5-1 and TRBJ1-1, is KAGVTQTPRYLIKTRGQQVTLSCSPISGHRSVSWYQQTPGQGLQFLFEYFSETQRNKGNFPGRFSGRQFSNSRSEMNVSTLELGDSALYLCASSSGYFGFEAFFGQGTRLTVV.